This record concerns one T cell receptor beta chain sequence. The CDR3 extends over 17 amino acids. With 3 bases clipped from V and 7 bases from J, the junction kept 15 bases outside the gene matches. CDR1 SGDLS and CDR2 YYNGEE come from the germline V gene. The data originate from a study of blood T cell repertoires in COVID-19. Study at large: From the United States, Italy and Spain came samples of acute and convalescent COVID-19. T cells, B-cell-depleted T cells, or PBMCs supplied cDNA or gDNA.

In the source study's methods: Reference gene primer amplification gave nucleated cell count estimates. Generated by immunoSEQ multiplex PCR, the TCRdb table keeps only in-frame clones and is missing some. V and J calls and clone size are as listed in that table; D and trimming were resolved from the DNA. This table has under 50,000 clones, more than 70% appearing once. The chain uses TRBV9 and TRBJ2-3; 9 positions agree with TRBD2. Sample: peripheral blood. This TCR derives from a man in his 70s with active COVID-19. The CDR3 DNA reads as TGTGCCAGCAGCGGAGAGGGGAGCGGGGGGCCCGCATATACGCAGTATTTT. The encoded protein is CASSGEGSGGPAYTQYF.